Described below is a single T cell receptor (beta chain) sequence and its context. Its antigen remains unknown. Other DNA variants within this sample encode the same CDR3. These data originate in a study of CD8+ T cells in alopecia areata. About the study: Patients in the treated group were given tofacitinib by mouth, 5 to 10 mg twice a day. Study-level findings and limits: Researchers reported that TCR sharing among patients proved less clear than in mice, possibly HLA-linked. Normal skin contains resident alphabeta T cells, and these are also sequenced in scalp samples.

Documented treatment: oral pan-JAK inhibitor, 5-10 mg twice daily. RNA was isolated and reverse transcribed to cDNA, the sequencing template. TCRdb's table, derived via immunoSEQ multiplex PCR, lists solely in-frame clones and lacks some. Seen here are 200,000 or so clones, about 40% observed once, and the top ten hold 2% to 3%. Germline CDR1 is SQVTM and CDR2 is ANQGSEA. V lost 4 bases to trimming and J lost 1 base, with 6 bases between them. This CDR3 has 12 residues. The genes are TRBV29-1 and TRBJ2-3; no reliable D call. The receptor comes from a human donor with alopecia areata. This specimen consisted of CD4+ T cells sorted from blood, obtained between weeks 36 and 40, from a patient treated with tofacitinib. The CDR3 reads CSVGGGTDTQYF. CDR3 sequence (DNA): TGCAGCGTTGGTGGGGGCACAGATACGCAGTATTTT.